Reported below is one T cell receptor (beta chain). Germline loops: CDR1 SGHVS, CDR2 FQNEAQ. V was cut by 2 bases and J by 0 bases, with 8 bases left in between. The CDR3 spans 15 residues. The sample originates from a study of blood T cell repertoires in COVID-19. As for the study in general: Spain, Italy and the United States supplied samples that represented acute and convalescent COVID-19. Sources were T cells, B-cell-depleted T cells, or PBMCs; the material itself was cDNA or gDNA.

In the source study's methods: Reference gene primer amplification in the assay estimated nucleated cell counts. Data came from immunoSEQ multiplex PCR; TCRdb stores just in-frame clones and leaves some out. V and J calls and clone size are copied from that table; D and trimming were computed from the DNA. The sample holds 90,000 to 130,000 clones, around nine tenths seen once. The V gene is TRBV7-8, the J gene TRBJ2-1; D call uncertain. Input material: peripheral blood. The receptor was derived from a man aged 40-55 years with acute or convalescent COVID-19. The CDR3 sequence: CASSLNANSYNEQFF. The CDR3 nucleotides read TGTGCCAGCAGCTTAAACGCGAACTCCTACAATGAGCAGTTCTTC.